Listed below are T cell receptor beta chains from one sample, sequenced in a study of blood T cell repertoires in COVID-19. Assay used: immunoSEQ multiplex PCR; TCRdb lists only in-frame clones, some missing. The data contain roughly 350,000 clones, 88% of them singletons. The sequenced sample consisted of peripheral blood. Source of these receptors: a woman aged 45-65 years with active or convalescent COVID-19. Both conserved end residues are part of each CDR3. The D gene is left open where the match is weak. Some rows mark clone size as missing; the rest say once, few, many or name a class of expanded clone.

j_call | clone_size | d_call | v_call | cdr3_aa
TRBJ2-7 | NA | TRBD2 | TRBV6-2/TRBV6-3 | CASSMGTIRAYEQYF
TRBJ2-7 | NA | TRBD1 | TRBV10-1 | CASSLPFRPGQTLDEQYF
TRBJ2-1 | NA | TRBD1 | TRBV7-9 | CASTLMGTGVNEQFF
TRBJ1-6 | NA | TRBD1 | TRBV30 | CAWSAQGASRSPLHF
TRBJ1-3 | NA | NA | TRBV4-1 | CASSQEVEFRGNTIYF
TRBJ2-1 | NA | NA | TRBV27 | CASSVNPQGWSYNEQFF
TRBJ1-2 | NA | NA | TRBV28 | CASSFTTWGYTF
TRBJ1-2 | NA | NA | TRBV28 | CASSLRRGREAYTF
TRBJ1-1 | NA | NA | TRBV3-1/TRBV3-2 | CASSQVSGNTEAFF
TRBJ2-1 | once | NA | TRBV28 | CASSFVGTGSYNEQFF
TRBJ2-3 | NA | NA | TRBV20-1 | CSASSGNTQYF
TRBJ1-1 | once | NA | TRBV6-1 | CASSETRGTEAFF
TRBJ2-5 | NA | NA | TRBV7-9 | CASSLGEKTQYF
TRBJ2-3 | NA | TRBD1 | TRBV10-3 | CASGEGTGGADTQYF
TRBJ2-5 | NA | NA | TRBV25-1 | CASTAWERGETQYF
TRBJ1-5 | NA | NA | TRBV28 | CASSQGSQPQHF
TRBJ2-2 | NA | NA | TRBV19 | CASSTHAPSTGELFF
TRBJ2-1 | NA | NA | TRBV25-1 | CASTPLYGAYNEQFF
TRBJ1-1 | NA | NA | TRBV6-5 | CASTTDSRGTEAFF
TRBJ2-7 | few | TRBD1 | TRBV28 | CAAGTAKPYEQYF
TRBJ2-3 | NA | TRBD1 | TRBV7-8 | CASTGTGGTDTQYF
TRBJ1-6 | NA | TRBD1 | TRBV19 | CASKTGTENSPLHF
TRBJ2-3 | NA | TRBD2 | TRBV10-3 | CAISESSGRATDTQYF
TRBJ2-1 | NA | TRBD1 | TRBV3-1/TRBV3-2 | CASSRQTGTGGLEQFF
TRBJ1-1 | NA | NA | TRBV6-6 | CASSYYGEEAEAFF
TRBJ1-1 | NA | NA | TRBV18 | CASSPPQGGSEAFF
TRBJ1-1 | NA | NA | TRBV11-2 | CASSLDGGLSTEAFF
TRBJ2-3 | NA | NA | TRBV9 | CASTRGPGGTDTQYF
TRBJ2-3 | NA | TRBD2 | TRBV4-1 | CASGGVAGDTDTQYF
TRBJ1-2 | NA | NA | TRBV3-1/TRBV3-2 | CASSQDIGILNADTF
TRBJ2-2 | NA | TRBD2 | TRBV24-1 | CATSLGGDTGELFF
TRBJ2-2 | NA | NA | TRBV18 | CASSLPGQNTGELFF
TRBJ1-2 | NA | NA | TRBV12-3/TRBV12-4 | CASSSTQRSGYTF
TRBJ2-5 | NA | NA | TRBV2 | CASSESGPETQYF
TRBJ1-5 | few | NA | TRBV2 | CASSVRSGFSQPQHF
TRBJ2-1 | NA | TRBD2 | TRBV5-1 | CANGTSGELTYNEQFF
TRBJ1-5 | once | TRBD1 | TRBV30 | CAWSTRTGTGFNQPQHF
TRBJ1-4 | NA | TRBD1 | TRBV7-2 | CASSSGGWGSEKLFF
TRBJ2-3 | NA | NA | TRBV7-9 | CASSSDATGYIADTQYF
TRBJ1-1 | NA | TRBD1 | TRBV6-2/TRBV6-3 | CASSYPQGAFSEAFF
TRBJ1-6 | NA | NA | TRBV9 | CASSVGSGGRDSPLHF
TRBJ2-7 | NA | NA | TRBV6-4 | CASSESPGVAYEQYF
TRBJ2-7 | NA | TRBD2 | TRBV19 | CASSEGRAGEQYF
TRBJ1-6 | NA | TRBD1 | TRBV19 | CASSPVGTGDSPLHF
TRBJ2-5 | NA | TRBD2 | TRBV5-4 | CASSWGLAAEETQYF
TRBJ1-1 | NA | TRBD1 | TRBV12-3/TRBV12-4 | CASSRTGVDEAFF
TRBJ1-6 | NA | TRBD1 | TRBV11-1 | CASSTGQGRNSPLHF
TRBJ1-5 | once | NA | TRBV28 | CASSFGQRLNSNQPQHF
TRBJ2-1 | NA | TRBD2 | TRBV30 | CAWSVQAGTNEQFF
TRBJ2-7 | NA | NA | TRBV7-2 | CASSLYMAGYEQYF
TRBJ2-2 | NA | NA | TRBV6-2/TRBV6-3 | CASSKPNRVLNTGELFF
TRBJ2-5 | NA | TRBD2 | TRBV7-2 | CASSEGLAEETQYF
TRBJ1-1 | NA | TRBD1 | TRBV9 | CASSASQGMANTEAFF